The sequence of this T cell receptor beta chain was determined in a study of cytomegalovirus exposure and HLA in healthy donors (dated 2017 in TCRdb). Regarding the complete study: An earlier analysis of several hundred of the donors reported about 250 Gb of sequence data and roughly 110 million unique TCR beta sequences from about 179 million T cells. Around 300 gigabases of sequencing data and some 85 million unique TCR sequences were included in an early release covering around 600 HLA-typed donors. The genetic ancestry cluster associated with self-reported Caucasian donors included over 80% of the roughly 400 genotyped donors. The aim of the study was to test whether cataloging public T cell receptors could identify signatures of past pathogen exposure. The study profiled the T cell repertoires of hundreds of subjects by immunosequencing and related them to cytomegalovirus serostatus. In addition to the first cohort of approximately 650 subjects, a separate validation cohort of 130 or so different subjects was used. High-throughput TCR immunosequencing, statistical association of individual TCRs with disease status, and machine learning were combined to predict cytomegalovirus infection status. A later analysis re-analyzed previously published TCR beta repertoires from 660 or so donors and added high-resolution HLA genotyping to study TCR occurrence patterns. The later analysis used no new phenotypic data to find candidate immune exposures, relying instead on TCR beta sequences and their occurrence across donors. In an earlier analysis of 587 of the donors, high-throughput TCR beta sequencing was used to judge whether each TCR beta V gene segment behaved as functional or pseudogenic. Donor age, sex, ethnicity and CMV serostatus were collected together with the repertoire data. A later genetic analysis used genome-wide SNP genotypes for about three fifths of the 666 donors, treating that subset as a discovery cohort. Every discovery cohort repertoire had been produced on one sequencing platform. Class I and class II HLA loci were covered by the typing at four-digit resolution. Typing coverage varied by locus: 629-630 donors for A, B, C, DRB1 and DQB1; around 560 for DQA1; 600 to 610 for DPA1; roughly 470 for DPB1. Because of strong linkage in the cohort, four or five DR-DQ haplotypes were treated as single units for association and clustering. Across 398 genotyped donors of the cohort, an average of approximately 220,000 unique TCR beta nucleotide sequences per donor were sequenced, and roughly 20% of those sequences were non-productive.

Counted from cysteine to phenylalanine, this CDR3 has 13 amino acids. The only DNA kept is the CDR3, 39 bases in frame from the first base. The junction shows trimming of 6 bases on V and 4 bases on J, and the gene matches do not reach 2 bases of it. Per the germline V gene, MNHEY is the CDR1 and SVGAGI is the CDR2. The library was prepared using the immunoSEQ multiplex PCR assay. For the multiplex PCR, a mixture combining 60 forward primers for TCR Vbeta segments and 13 reverse primers for TCR Jbeta segments was used. Amplification of the CDR3 region of rearranged TCR beta genes was performed with a multiplex PCR assay on genomic DNA. Amplified TCR beta libraries were sequenced as 87-base-pair reads on the Illumina HiSeq System. As for the original processing: In a later analysis, tens of millions of unique TCR beta chains were counted across the approximately 670 repertoires, and approximately 9.9 million of these chains were shared by at least two donors. To remove PCR and sequencing errors, raw reads were error-corrected and collapsed into unique sequences using a nearest-neighbor algorithm that merged closely related sequences. To assign V, D and J gene segments, CDR3 sequences were aligned to IMGT reference sequences. For a sequence to be retained, a match of at least six nucleotides to both a V gene segment and a J gene segment was required. A rearrangement was called productive if the CDR3 had no stop codons and remained in frame with V and J, and every other rearrangement was called non-productive. Following IMGT convention, CDR3 was defined as the stretch from the second conserved V-encoded cysteine up to the conserved J-encoded phenylalanine. Sequences without an unambiguous match to a single V gene segment were excluded from the earlier analysis of approximately 600 of the donors. An earlier analysis of 587 of the donors called V segments functional above 56.7% productive rearrangements and segregating when the between-donor standard deviation exceeded 5%. A statistical classification framework was built for diagnosing cytomegalovirus status from the catalog of TCR beta chain sequences. In a later analysis, TCR nucleotide sequences were compared against IMGT/GENE-DB human TR gene sequences so that V and J genes could be assigned. In a later analysis, CDR3 sequences and most-parsimonious VDJ recombination scenarios were assigned using the TCRdist pipeline. In a later analysis, each TCR beta chain was defined by its CDR3 amino acid sequence together with its V-gene family, and reads lacking a unique V-gene family were excluded. A later analysis removed 500 to 650 highly shared, low-generation-probability nucleotide sequences to deal with suspected cross-contamination and a sequencing artifact. A later analysis calculated a clonal expansion index for each public chain from normalized within-repertoire ranks of inferred template counts. In a later analysis, generation probabilities were computed with a VDJ recombination model fitted to out-of-frame rearrangements, and the resulting probabilities were checked against IGoR. In a later analysis, hypergeometric tests were used to score TCR-TCR, TCR-HLA and TCR-CMV co-occurrence, with a repertoire-size bias correction applied to TCR pairs. False discovery rates were estimated in a later analysis by permuting HLA or CMV assignments 20 times. In a later analysis, co-occurring TCRs were grouped with DBSCAN, and TCRdist sequence similarity was added when clustering was performed within HLA-allele-positive subsets. Repertoires with fewer than 30,000 or more than 120,000 public chains were left out of co-occurrence clustering, as were about 5 repertoires with anomalous nucleotide sharing. TCRdb limited this immuneACCESS table to in-frame rearrangements with V and J called. A share of clones is missing; checked studies link under half to unresolved V genes, and the rest is unexplained. The V and J calls and clone size come from that table; D and trimming were worked out from the DNA. This sample is represented by around 140,000 clones; 76% of them were singletons. The ten largest account for 1.5% to 2% of the sample.

This clone was seen once. It has no known antigen specificity. There are no base qualities to consult, and no much larger clone falls within one base. General conclusions and limits of the study: The earlier analysis of a few hundred of the donors excluded some 15 rarely observed V segments, including chromosome 9 orphons, because counts were too low. In a later analysis, HLA-associated TCR beta chains showed more clonal expansion and lower generation probabilities than non-associated chains that were equally common. The cohort was sequenced for TCR beta chains only, and without alpha or paired-chain data the features that could be detected were limited. According to a later analysis, most CMV-associated TCR beta chains appeared to be HLA-restricted, and the HLA associations seemed to be driven largely by CMV exposure. The 87-base-pair reads could not distinguish some IMGT-functional V segments, including TRBV6-2 and TRBV6-3, so those segments were excluded. A group of highly shared sequence variants was considered likely to be a technical artifact of the sequencing pipeline. A later genetic analysis associated a missense DCLRE1C variant with V-gene and J-gene trimming of TCR beta chains, and an independent cohort replicated the association. Immune exposure information for the cohort was limited to CMV serostatus. It was suggested by the authors that the approach could potentially be generalized to other disease states and immunological phenotypes. The study gave a list of some 150 TCR beta chains associated with cytomegalovirus. A further reported finding was that TCR beta sequences accurately predicted the HLA-A and HLA-B alleles for most subjects in the first cohort. Presence/absence analyses assumed roughly uniform sequencing depth across donors, an assumption that may not hold. Correlated functional status among segregating V segments might reflect linkage disequilibrium, but an unknown experimental factor could not be ruled out. A later analysis reported that several top co-occurrence clusters appeared linked to parvovirus B19, influenza, CMV and Epstein-Barr virus. The classifier was reported to diagnose cytomegalovirus status with high specificity and sensitivity in both the original cohort and the validation cohort. Strong co-occurrence of HLA alleles, especially DR and DQ, made assigning TCR associations to individual alleles difficult. Most TCR sequences were seen in very few donors, while some public TCRs were found in many individuals. Specific HLA alleles were associated with around 18,000 TCR beta sequences at a false discovery rate of 0.05 in a later analysis. A later genetic analysis reported fewer N-insertions in productive TCRs among donors in an Asian-associated ancestry cluster than the roughly 670-donor mean. In vitro tests confirmed that a few of the cytomegalovirus-associated TCR beta chains recognize cytomegalovirus antigens. In an earlier analysis of roughly 560 of the donors, most TCR beta V segments were observed in productive rearrangements about 87% or about 30% of the time, broadly matching IMGT annotations. A later analysis found that TCR association rates varied across HLA loci, with DRB1 alleles showing the most associated TCRs and HLA-C alleles the fewest. HLA typing was unavailable for some donors at each locus, so association tests used only the typed subset.

The cohort consisted of some 730 healthy bone marrow donors. At the time of sampling, all cohort members were nominally healthy, though unrecorded immune exposures were likely present. The donor tested CMV seropositive and was one of the 289 seropositive cohort members. Each donor provided a peripheral blood sample, and peripheral blood mononuclear cells were used for TCR beta sequencing. Genomic DNA extraction from the blood cell samples was performed with the Qiagen DNeasy Blood Extraction Kit. The chain is assembled from TRBV6-5 and TRBJ1-4, with 7 junctional bases fitting TRBD1. The sequenced material came from PBMCs. The sequence was collected from a female donor in good health and CMV-seropositive. The DNA reads as follows: TGTGCCAGCAGAGGGGACAGTAATGAAAAACTGTTTTTT. Its protein reads: CASRGDSNEKLFF.